This T cell receptor beta chain was recorded in a study of graft-versus-host responses after intestinal transplantation. Study as a whole: All recipients got anti-thymocyte globulin induction, then tacrolimus and steroids for approximately 3 years. Study conclusions and caveats: Early declines in HvG clones that occurred post-transplant were associated with peak circulating GvH clone levels. Allografts carried high graft-versus-host to host-versus-graft clonal ratios in patients having graft-donor T cell macrochimerism. GvH clones detected in recipient marrow included some appearing first in ileum or blood.

Profiling relied on immunoSEQ multiplex PCR, and the TCRdb table lists in-frame clones only, not all of them. Seen here are approximately 85,000 clones, just under 95% observed once, and the top ten hold 1% to 1.4%. Note on this clone: Its antigen is unknown.

This CDR3 is 11 amino acids long. Looked up from germline, CDR1 is SQVTM and CDR2 is ANQGSEA. This sequence was found in a human donor who was the organ donor for an intestinal transplant. V gene TRBV29-1 combines with J gene TRBJ1-2; TRBD1 matches 7 bases. This specimen consisted of unstimulated CD8+ T cells sorted from spleen or lymph node cells, obtained before transplant. This CDR3 is CSVRQGYGYTF. Here the CDR3 DNA reads TGCAGTGTACGACAGGGCTATGGCTACACCTTC. Based on the CDR3 plus reference TRBV29-1 and TRBJ1-2, the full variable domain is SAVISQKPSRDICQRGTSLTIQCQVDSQVTMMFWYRQQPGQSLTLIATANQGSEATYESGFVIDKFPISRPNLTFSTLTVSNMSPEDSSIYLCSVRQGYGYTFGSGTRLTVV.